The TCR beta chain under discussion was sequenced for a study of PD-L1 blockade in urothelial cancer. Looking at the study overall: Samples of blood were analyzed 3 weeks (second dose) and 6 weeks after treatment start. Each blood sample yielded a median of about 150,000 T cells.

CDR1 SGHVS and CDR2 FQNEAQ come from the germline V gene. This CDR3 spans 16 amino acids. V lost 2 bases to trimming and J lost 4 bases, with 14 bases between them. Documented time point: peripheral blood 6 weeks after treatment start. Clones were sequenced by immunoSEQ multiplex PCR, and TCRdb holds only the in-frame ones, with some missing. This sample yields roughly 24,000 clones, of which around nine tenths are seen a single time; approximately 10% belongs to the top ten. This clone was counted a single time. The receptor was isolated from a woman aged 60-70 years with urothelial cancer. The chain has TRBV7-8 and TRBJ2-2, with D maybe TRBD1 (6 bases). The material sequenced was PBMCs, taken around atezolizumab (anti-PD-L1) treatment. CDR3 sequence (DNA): TGTGCCAGCAGCTTAAGGGGAATAGGGGGCACCGGGGAGCTGTTTTTT. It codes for CASSLRGIGGTGELFF.